The T cell receptor (beta chain) under discussion was sequenced for a study of T cell responses to AZD1222 COVID-19 vaccine. Regarding the study as a whole: Spike-wide coverage was observed for vaccine-associated CD4 TCRs, with dominant responses at 160-218 and 743-854. Repertoires were collected only later (after the peak T cell response had occurred).

Comments on this clone: Its matching antigen is unknown.

J lost 4 bases, V lost 4 bases, and 7 bases had no gene match. The germline V gene encodes CDR1 LGHDT and CDR2 YNNKEL (reference sequence). This CDR3 spans 16 amino acids. The assay was immunoSEQ multiplex PCR, and TCRdb's table has in-frame clones only and misses some. Among 35,000 to 55,000 clones listed, over 80% were seen once. The chain joins TRBV3-1 (or the pseudogene TRBV3-2) to TRBJ2-1, with 10 bases aligning to TRBD2. This clonotype originated in an adult in good health. Sequencing used peripheral blood, obtained on day 0 of AZD1222 vaccination. The CDR3 is CASSLSGTSVYNEQFF. The DNA of the CDR3 is TGTGCCAGCAGCCTTTCGGGGACTAGCGTGTACAATGAGCAGTTCTTC.